This T cell receptor beta chain was captured by sequencing in a study of blood T cell repertoires in COVID-19. In the study overall: Samples of COVID-19 (acute and convalescent) were obtained from the United States, Italy and Spain. From T cells, B-cell-depleted T cells, or PBMCs came the material, which was cDNA or gDNA.

This clone has just one count. Authors' data handling: Amplification from reference gene primers served as the basis for estimated nucleated cell counts. Method: immunoSEQ multiplex PCR; TCRdb's copy keeps in-frame clones and lacks some. The V and J calls and clone size come from that table; D and trimming were worked out from the DNA. The repertoire holds approximately 260,000 clones, under 85% seen once, with roughly 4% in the top ten. In germline, CDR1 is MNHNY, CDR2 SVGAGI (reference sequence). V lost 0 bases and J 7 bases, leaving 13 bases between the germline ends. The CDR3 has 15 amino acids. This receptor was identified in a woman aged 40 to 50 with active or convalescent COVID-19. Specimen: peripheral blood. V usage is TRBV6-6 and J usage is TRBJ2-1; D uncertain. CDR3 amino acids: CASSYSRLVQNEQFF. DNA of the CDR3: TGTGCCAGCAGTTACTCGCGGTTAGTCCAGAATGAGCAGTTCTTC.